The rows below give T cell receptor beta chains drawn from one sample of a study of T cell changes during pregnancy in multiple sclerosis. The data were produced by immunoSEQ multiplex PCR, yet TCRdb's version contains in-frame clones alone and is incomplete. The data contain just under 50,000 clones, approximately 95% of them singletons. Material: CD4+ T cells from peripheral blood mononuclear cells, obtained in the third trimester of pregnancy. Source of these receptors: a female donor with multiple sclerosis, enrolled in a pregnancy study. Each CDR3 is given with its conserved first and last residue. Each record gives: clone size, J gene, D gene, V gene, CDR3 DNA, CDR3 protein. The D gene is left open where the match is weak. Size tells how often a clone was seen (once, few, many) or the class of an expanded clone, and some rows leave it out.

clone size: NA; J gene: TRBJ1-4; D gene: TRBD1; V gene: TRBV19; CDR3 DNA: TGTGCCAGTAGTGGAATTTCAGGGGGATCTGAAAAACTGTTTTTT; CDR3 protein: CASSGISGGSEKLFF
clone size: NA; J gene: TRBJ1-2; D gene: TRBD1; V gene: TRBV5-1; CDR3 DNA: TGCGCCAGCAGCCTTGAACTTGGACAGGACTATGGCTACACCTTC; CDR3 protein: CASSLELGQDYGYTF
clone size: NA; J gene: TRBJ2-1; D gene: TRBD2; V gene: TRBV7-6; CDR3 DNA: TGTGCCAGCAGCTTAGCGGGGGGGGGTCAACAGTTCTTC; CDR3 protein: CASSLAGGGQQFF
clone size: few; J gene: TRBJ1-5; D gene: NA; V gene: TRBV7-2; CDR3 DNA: TGTGCCAGCAGCCCAGGACTGAACAATCAGCCCCAGCATTTT; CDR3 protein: CASSPGLNNQPQHF
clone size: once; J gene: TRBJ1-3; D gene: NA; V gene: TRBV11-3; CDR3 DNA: TGTGCCAGCAGCTCTATACAGGTCCCCTCTGGAAACACCATATATTTT; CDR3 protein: CASSSIQVPSGNTIYF
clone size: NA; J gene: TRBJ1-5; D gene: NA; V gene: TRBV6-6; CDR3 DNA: TGTGCCAGCACCCTAGACGGTAATCAGCCCCAGCATTTT; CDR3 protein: CASTLDGNQPQHF
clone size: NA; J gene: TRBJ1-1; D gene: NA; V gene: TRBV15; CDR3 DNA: TGTGCCACCAGTATGGACGGACTTATGAACACTGAAGCTTTCTTT; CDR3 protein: CATSMDGLMNTEAFF
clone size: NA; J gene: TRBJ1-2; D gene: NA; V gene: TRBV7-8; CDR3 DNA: TGTGCCAGCAGCTCCGGGACATTCTATGGCTACACCTTC; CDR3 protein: CASSSGTFYGYTF
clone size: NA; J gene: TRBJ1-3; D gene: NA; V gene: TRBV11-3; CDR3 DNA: TGTGCCAGCAGCTCCCTCAGGAACTCTGGAAACACCATATATTTT; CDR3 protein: CASSSLRNSGNTIYF
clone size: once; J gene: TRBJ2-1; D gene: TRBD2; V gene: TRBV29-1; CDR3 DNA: TGCAGCGTTGATGGCGGGAGCCCCTACAATGAGCAGTTCTTC; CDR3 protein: CSVDGGSPYNEQFF
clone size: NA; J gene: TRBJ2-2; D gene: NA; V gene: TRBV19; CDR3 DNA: TGTGCCAGTATCTGGGCAGCCACCTTCGACACCGGGGAGCTGTTTTTT; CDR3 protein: CASIWAATFDTGELFF
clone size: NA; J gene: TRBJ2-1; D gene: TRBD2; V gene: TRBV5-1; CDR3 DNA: TGCGCCAGCAGCTCTCAAACCACTAGCGGAACTAAGGGTGAGCAGTTCTTC; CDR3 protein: CASSSQTTSGTKGEQFF
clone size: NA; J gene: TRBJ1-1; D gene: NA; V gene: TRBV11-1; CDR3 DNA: TGTGCCAGCAGCTTAGCCACAAACACTGAAGCTTTCTTT; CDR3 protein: CASSLATNTEAFF
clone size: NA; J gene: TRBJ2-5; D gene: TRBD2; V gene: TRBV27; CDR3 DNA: TGTGCCAGCAGTGCATCAACTAGCGGGTTGGAGACCCAGTACTTC; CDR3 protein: CASSASTSGLETQYF
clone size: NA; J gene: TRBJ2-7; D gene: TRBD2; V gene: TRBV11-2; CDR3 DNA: TGTGCCAGCAGCCAGAGCGGGAGGGCCGACGCGCAGTACTTC; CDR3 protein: CASSQSGRADAQYF
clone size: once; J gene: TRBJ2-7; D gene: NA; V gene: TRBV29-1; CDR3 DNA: TGCAGTGCAGGGGGGCCTTACGAGCAGTACTTC; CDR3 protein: CSAGGPYEQYF
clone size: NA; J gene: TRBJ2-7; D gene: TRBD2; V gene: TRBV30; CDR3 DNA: TGTGCCTGGACGGGGGGGACTAGCGGGGCCGAGCAGTACTTC; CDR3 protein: CAWTGGTSGAEQYF
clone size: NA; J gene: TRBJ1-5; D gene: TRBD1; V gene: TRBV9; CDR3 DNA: TGTGCCAGCAGCGCGGGGGGACAGGGGGATTTTTATCAGCCCCAGCATTTT; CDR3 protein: CASSAGGQGDFYQPQHF
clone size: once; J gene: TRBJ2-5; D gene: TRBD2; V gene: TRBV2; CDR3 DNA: TGTGCCAGCACCCGGACTAGCGGGGCCCAAGAGACCCAGTACTTC; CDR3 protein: CASTRTSGAQETQYF
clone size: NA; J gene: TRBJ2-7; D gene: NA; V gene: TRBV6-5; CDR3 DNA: TGTGCCAGCAGTTACTCTAGAGACTCCTACGAGCAGTACTTC; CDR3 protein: CASSYSRDSYEQYF
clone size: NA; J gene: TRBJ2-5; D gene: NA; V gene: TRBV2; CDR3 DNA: TGTGCCAGCACCCGGGACATCTTACAAGAGACCCAGTACTTC; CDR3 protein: CASTRDILQETQYF
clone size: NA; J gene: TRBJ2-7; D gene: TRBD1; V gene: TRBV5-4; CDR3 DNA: TGTGCCAGCAGCTTCCCGGGACAGCCTTCCTACGAGCAGTACTTC; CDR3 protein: CASSFPGQPSYEQYF
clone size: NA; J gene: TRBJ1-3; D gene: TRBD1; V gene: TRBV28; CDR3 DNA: TGTGCCAGCAGTTGGACAGGGATTGGAAACACCATATATTTT; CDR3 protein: CASSWTGIGNTIYF
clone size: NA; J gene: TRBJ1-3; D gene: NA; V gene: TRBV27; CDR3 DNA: TGTGCCAGCAGTCCCTATGGGGCAGGGAATTCGAACTCTGGAAACACCATATATTTT; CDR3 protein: CASSPYGAGNSNSGNTIYF
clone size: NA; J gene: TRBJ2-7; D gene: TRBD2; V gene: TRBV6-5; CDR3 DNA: TGTGCCAGCAGTGCCCTAGCGGGAGTCTCCTACGAGCAGTACTTC; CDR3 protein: CASSALAGVSYEQYF
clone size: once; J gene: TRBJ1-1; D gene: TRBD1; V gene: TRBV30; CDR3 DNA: TGTGCCTGGAGTCGAAACAGGGGTAGGGCTCGAAACACTGAAGCTTTCTTT; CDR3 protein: CAWSRNRGRARNTEAFF
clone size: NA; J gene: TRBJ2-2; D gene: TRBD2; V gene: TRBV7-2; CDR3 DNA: TGTGCCAGCAGCTACACTAGCGGGATCAGCACCGGGGAGCTGTTTTTT; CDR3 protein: CASSYTSGISTGELFF
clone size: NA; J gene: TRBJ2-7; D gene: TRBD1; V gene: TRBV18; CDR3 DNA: TGTGCCAGCTCACCCGGGACAGGGTCCTACGAGCAGTACTTC; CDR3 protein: CASSPGTGSYEQYF
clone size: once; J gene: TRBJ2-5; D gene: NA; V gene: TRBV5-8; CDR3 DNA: TGTGCCAGCAGCTTGCACCTGGGTCGGGTAGAGACCCAGTACTTC; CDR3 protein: CASSLHLGRVETQYF
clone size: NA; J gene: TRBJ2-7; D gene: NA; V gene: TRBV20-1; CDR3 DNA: TGCAGCCTGGGGGACACCTACGAGCAGTACTTC; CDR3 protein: CSLGDTYEQYF
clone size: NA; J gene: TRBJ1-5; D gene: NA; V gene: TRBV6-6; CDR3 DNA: TGTGCCAGCAGCCCCAGGGTTAGCAATCAGCCCCAGCATTTT; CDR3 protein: CASSPRVSNQPQHF
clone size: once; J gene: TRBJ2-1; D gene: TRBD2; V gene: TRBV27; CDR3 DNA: TGTGCCAGCAGTATCCCCAGCGGGAGCCGTTTTAATGAGCAGTTCTTC; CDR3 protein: CASSIPSGSRFNEQFF
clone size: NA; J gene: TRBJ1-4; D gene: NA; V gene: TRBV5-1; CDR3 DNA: TGCGCCAGCAGCTTGAACGCCAGACATAATGAAAAACTGTTTTTT; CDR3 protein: CASSLNARHNEKLFF
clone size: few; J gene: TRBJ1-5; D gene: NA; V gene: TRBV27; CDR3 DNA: TGTGCCAGCAGTTTCTCCTCCAGCAATCAGCCCCAGCATTTT; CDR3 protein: CASSFSSSNQPQHF
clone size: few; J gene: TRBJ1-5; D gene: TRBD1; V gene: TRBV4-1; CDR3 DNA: TGCGCCAGCAGCCAAAACAGGGGGCTTCAGCCCCAGCATTTT; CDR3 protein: CASSQNRGLQPQHF
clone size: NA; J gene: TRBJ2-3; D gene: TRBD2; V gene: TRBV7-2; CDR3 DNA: TGTGCCAGCAGCTTCAAGACTAGCGGGAGTACAGATACGCAGTATTTT; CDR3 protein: CASSFKTSGSTDTQYF
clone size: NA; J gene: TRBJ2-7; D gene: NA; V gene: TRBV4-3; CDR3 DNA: TGCGCCAGCAGCCAAGACCCGGGAGCTAGTGTATACGAGCAGTACTTC; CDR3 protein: CASSQDPGASVYEQYF
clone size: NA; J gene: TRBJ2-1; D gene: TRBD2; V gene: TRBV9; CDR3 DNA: TGTGCCAGCAGCGGGGGTATGACTAGCGGGGGGGTCCACAATGAGCAGTTCTTC; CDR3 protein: CASSGGMTSGGVHNEQFF
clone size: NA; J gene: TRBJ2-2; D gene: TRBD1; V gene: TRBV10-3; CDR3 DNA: TGTGCCATCAGTGCGGGACAGGGGAACACCGGGGAGCTGTTTTTT; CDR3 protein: CAISAGQGNTGELFF